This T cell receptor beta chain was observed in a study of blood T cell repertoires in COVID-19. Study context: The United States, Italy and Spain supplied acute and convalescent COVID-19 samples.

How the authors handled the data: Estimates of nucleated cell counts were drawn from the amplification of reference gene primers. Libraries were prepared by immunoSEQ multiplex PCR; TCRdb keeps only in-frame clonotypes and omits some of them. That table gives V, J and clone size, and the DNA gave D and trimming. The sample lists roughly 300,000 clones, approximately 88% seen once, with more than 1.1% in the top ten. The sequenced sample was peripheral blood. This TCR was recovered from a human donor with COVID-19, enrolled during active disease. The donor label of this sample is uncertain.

The CDR3 nucleotides read TGTGCCAGCAGCTCCGAACCGGGACAGATCACTGAAGCTTTCTTT. Amino acid sequence: CASSSEPGQITEAFF. The chain recombines TRBV7-2 with TRBJ1-1; the match to TRBD1 covers 7 bases. V gave up 4 bases and J gave up 4 bases; unmatched junction bases: 9. The CDR3 has 15 residues. Germline loops: CDR1 SGHTA, CDR2 FQGNSA.